The 14 T cell receptor beta chains in this list originate from one sample, sequenced in a study of T cell responses to AZD1222 COVID-19 vaccine. Profiling relied on immunoSEQ multiplex PCR, and the TCRdb table lists in-frame clones only, not all of them. The table has roughly 100,000 clones, around nine tenths seen once; the top ten hold roughly 20%. The source was peripheral blood, collected on day 0 of AZD1222 vaccination. These receptors all stem from an adult in good health.

The chain couples TRBV9 to TRBJ2-5, with D maybe TRBD2 (6 bases). The CDR3 sequence is 14 residues long. V was trimmed by 1 base and J by 5 bases, leaving 12 bases between them. Looked up from germline, CDR1 is SGDLS and CDR2 is YYNGEE. Here the CDR3 DNA reads TGTGCCAGCAGCGTATCGGGGGTGGAGGAGACCCAGTACTTC. Translating it yields CASSVSGVEETQYF.

The V and J genes are TRBV6-2 or TRBV6-3 and TRBJ2-7; 7 positions match TRBD1. Germline assignment: CDR1 MNHEY and CDR2 SVGEGT. The V gene end was trimmed by 0 bases and the J gene end by 5 bases; junction bases not matched to a gene: 10. The CDR3 runs to 16 residues. The CDR3 sequence is CASSYSNRGLGDEQYF. In nucleotides, the CDR3 is TGTGCCAGCAGTTACTCGAATAGGGGGCTCGGTGACGAGCAGTACTTC.

The genes are TRBV4-1 and TRBJ2-1; D remains ambiguous. Looked up from germline, CDR1 is MGHRA and CDR2 is YSYEKL. V was trimmed by 1 base and J by 9 bases, leaving 19 bases between them. The CDR3 consists of 16 residues. The CDR3 DNA follows: TGCGCCAGCAGCCAAGGAAAAGGCCTCCCCGAAGCTGAGCAGTTCTTC. It translates to CASSQGKGLPEAEQFF.

CDR3 in amino acids: CSVERGPEAFF. CDR3 nucleotide sequence: TGCAGCGTTGAACGGGGCCCTGAAGCTTTCTTT. The chain carries TRBV29-1 and TRBJ1-1, with a weak D call TRBD1 (5 bases). The CDR3 runs to 11 residues. The V and J ends lost 2 bases and 6 bases respectively, with 7 bases between them. From germline, CDR1 is SQVTM and CDR2 ANQGSEA.

The CDR3 loop is CASSLGAGTDTQYF. The CDR3 coding sequence is TGTGCCAGCAGCTTAGGGGCAGGCACAGATACGCAGTATTTT. The V gene is TRBV11-3, the J gene TRBJ2-3, with D uncertain. This CDR3 is built from 14 residues. V was trimmed by 1 base and J by 1 base, leaving 6 bases between them. Per the germline V gene, CDR1 is SGHNT and CDR2 is YENEEA.

The V and J genes are TRBV3-1 (or the pseudogene TRBV3-2) and TRBJ2-3; D is perhaps TRBD2 (5 bases). The CDR3 consists of 12 residues. CDR1 LGHDT and CDR2 YNNKEL come from the germline V gene (reference sequence). V dropped 1 base and J dropped 6 bases, with 5 bases sitting between them. CDR3 residues: CASSQGGDTQYF. The CDR3 nucleotides are TGTGCCAGCAGCCAAGGAGGGGATACGCAGTATTTT.

In this sample, this clone turned up a few times. This chain links TRBV10-1 with TRBJ2-5; 7 bases are shared with TRBD2. The CDR3 covers 15 residues. The germline V gene has CDR1 WNHNN and CDR2 SYGVQD (reference sequence). V lost 6 bases, J lost 2 bases, and 9 bases stayed unmatched. The CDR3, as DNA: TGCGCCAGCAGCCGAGGGGCCGGGGGGCAAGAGACCCAGTACTTC. It encodes CASSRGAGGQETQYF.

The chain has TRBV5-1 and TRBJ2-1; TRBD1 aligns across 8 bases. The length of the CDR3 is 14 residues. Germline V gene lookup returns CDR1 SGHRS and CDR2 YFSETQ. Unmatched junction bases numbered 11, after V lost 5 bases and J lost 10 bases. The CDR3 region has the DNA TGCGCCAGCAGAGACCGGACAGGGACGGGAGAGCAGTTCTTC. Translating it yields CASRDRTGTGEQFF.

This clone was seen a single time. The V gene is TRBV4-2, the J gene TRBJ1-2, with D unclear. The CDR3 length is 11 residues. Trimming left V 2 bases short and J 8 bases short, with 6 bases between. Germline CDR1 and CDR2: LGHNA and YNFKEQ. The CDR3 is CASSQPSGYTF. CDR3 coding DNA: TGTGCCAGCAGCCAACCCTCCGGCTACACCTTC.

The gene calls are TRBV5-1 and TRBJ2-4; D may be TRBD1 or TRBD2 (5 bases each). The CDR3 length is 14 residues. Trimming took 4 bases from V and 7 from J, leaving 15 bases between them. Germline V gene data show CDR1 as SGHRS and CDR2 as YFSETQ. CDR3 sequence: CASSEAGTSNIQYF. The CDR3 DNA sequence: TGCGCCAGCAGCGAGGCCGGGACGTCTAACATTCAGTACTTC.

The DNA for the CDR3 is TGTGCCAGCAGTGAATGGGACAACTATGGCTACACCTTC. Amino acid sequence: CASSEWDNYGYTF. The chain is built from TRBV2 and TRBJ1-2; tentative D call: TRBD1 (5 bases). Germline lookup yields CDR1 SNHLY and CDR2 FYNNEI. Trimming took off 2 bases at V and 2 bases at J, with 6 bases between the two ends. The CDR3 extends over 13 amino acids. Combining the CDR3 with reference TRBV2 and TRBJ1-2 gives the whole variable domain EPEVTQTPSHQVTQMGQEVILRCVPISNHLYFYWYRQILGQKVEFLVSFYNNEISEKSEIFDDQFSVERPDGSNFTLKIRSTKLEDSAMYFCASSEWDNYGYTFGSGTRLTVV.

This clone has just one count. The chain employs TRBV4-1 and TRBJ2-7; no clear D gene. The germline V gene encodes CDR1 MGHRA and CDR2 YSYEKL. This CDR3 is built from 15 residues. V shed 0 bases and J shed 5 bases, with 14 bases lying between them. The CDR3: CASSQEPVKIHEQYF. The CDR3 nucleotides read TGCGCCAGCAGCCAAGAGCCAGTGAAGATTCACGAGCAGTACTTC.

The chain links TRBV6-4 to TRBJ2-3; 9 nucleotides line up with TRBD1. Germline trimming cut 3 bases from V and 5 bases from J; bases unmatched to any gene: 6. Germline-derived CDR1 and CDR2 are MRHNA and SNTAGT. The CDR3 totals 15 residues. The CDR3 here is CASSEADRGVDTQYF. The CDR3 DNA follows: TGTGCCAGCAGTGAAGCGGACAGGGGTGTAGATACGCAGTATTTT.

Comment on this clone: The CDR3 does not end in the conserved phenylalanine or tryptophan, so this is likely a read error. The chain recombines TRBV10-3 with TRBJ1-6; D possibly corresponds to TRBD1 (6 bases). Trimming shortened V by 5 bases and J by 8 bases, and 13 bases separated the two germline ends. This CDR3 comprises 14 residues. Germline V gene lookup returns CDR1 ENHRY and CDR2 SYGVKD. CDR3 sequence (DNA): TGTGCCATCAGTCAGGACAGAAGGGATTCACCCCTCCACCTT. It specifies CAISQDRRDSPLHL.